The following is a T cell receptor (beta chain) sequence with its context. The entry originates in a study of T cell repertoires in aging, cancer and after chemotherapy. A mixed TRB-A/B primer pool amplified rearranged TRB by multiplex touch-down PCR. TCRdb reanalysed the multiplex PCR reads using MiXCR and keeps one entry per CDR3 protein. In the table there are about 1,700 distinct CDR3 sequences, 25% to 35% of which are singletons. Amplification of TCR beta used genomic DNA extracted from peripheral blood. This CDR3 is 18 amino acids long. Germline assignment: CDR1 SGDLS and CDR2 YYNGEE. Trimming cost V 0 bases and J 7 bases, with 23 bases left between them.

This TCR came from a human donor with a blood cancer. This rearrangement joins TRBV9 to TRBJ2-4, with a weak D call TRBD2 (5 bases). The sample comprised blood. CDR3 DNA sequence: TGTGCCAGCAGCGTAGGATCGTCTGGACTCGCCTTTTTGAACATTCAGTACTTC. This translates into CASSVGSSGLAFLNIQYF. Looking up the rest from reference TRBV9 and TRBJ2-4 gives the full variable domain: DSGVTQTPKHLITATGQRVTLRCSPRSGDLSVYWYQQSLDQGLQFLIQYYNGEERAKGNILERFSAQQFPDLHSELNLSSLELGDSALYFCASSVGSSGLAFLNIQYFGAGTRLSVL.